One sample yielded the 19 T cell receptor beta chains listed below, sequenced in a study of spatial heterogeneity in lung cancer. Study-wide results and limits: It was found that expanded intratumoral alpha and beta TCR counts tracked tumor mutation counts.

These receptors lack a known antigen. The time point was: sample taken at primary tumor resection. From the 5' RACE reads, TCRdb called clonotypes with MiXCR, one entry per CDR3 protein. The repertoire holds over 2,000 distinct CDR3 sequences, with more than 5.5% as singletons. Source: lung tumor tissue, taken at surgery. Receptors originate from a male donor with early-stage non-small cell lung cancer.

The V and J genes are TRBV11-1 and TRBJ2-3; perhaps TRBD2 as D (6 bases). The CDR3 consists of 13 residues. V was clipped by 10 bases and J by 4 bases, with 15 bases between them. Germline assignment: CDR1 SGHAT and CDR2 FQDESV (reference sequence). CDR3 region: CATSGGGPDTQYF. The CDR3 coding sequence is TGTGCCACCTCCGGGGGTGGGCCAGATACGCAGTATTTT. The complete variable domain, with remaining parts taken from reference TRBV11-1 and TRBJ2-3, reads EAEVAQSPRYKITEKSQAVAFWCDPISGHATLYWYRQILGQGPELLVQFQDESVVDDSQLPKDRFSAERLKGVDSTLKIQPAELGDSAMYLCATSGGGPDTQYFGPGTRLTVL.

This clonotype counts as medium-sized. This chain joins TRBV7-6 and TRBJ2-5; 12 bases match TRBD2. Germline-derived CDR1 and CDR2 are SGHVS and FNYEAQ. The CDR3 extends over 18 amino acids. J gave up 1 base and V 0 bases, and 6 bases lay outside the gene matches. The CDR3 protein is CASSLAAEGLAGQETQYF. Here the CDR3 DNA reads TGTGCCAGCAGCTTAGCGGCGGAGGGACTAGCGGGCCAAGAGACCCAGTACTTC.

At least ten counts were recorded for this clonotype. This chain links TRBV7-8 with TRBJ1-5; 8 nucleotides line up with TRBD1. J lost 6 bases, V lost 1 base, and 17 bases had no gene match. Germline CDR1 SGHVS, CDR2 FQNEAQ. CDR3 size: 19 residues. CDR3 protein: CASSLGSRQGAIQVQPQHF. Written as DNA, the CDR3 is TGTGCCAGCAGCTTAGGGTCCCGGCAGGGGGCGATCCAGGTTCAGCCCCAGCATTTT.

This clonotype is termed large. The CDR3 reads CASSVTGGAFNEQFF. CDR3 nucleotide sequence: TGTGCCAGCAGCGTAACCGGGGGGGCCTTCAATGAGCAGTTCTTC. The V call is TRBV9, the J call TRBJ2-1; 8 nucleotides line up with TRBD2. The germline V gene has CDR1 SGDLS and CDR2 YYNGEE. The CDR3 spans 15 residues. The ends lost 1 base at V and 6 bases at J; junction bases unmatched: 6.

This clonotype counts as medium-sized (0.01 to 0.1%). This chain links TRBV5-1 with TRBJ2-7; tentatively, D is TRBD2 (5 bases). The CDR3 spans 16 residues. The V gene's germline CDR1 is SGHRS and CDR2 YFSETQ. V was clipped by 2 bases and J by 0 bases, with 15 bases between them. The CDR3 reads CASSLRVRESSYEQYF. DNA for the CDR3: TGCGCCAGCAGCTTACGCGTACGGGAAAGCTCCTACGAGCAGTACTTC.

By share, this clonotype counts as medium-sized (0.01 to 0.1%). Without the conserved terminal phenylalanine or tryptophan, this CDR3 likely stems from a read error. Because the CDR3's place on the DNA is in doubt, the DNA is left out and the CDR3 is given as listed by TCRdb. This chain connects TRBV7-9 to TRBJ2-3. In germline, CDR1 is SEHNR, CDR2 FQNEAQ (reference sequence). The CDR3 is made up of 12 amino acids, end residues included. Here the CDR3 reads CASSLWGSDTQY.

This clonotype was seen more than once but under ten times. This chain joins TRBV2 and TRBJ2-3, with 9 nucleotides matching TRBD2. Germline values: CDR1 SNHLY, CDR2 FYNNEI. V shed 2 bases and J 5 bases; nucleotides not matched to a gene: 8. This CDR3 contains 16 residues. In DNA form, the CDR3 reads TGTGCCAGCAGTGAACAGGGCGGGAGGGCCGGAGATACGCAGTATTTT. Translated: CASSEQGGRAGDTQYF.

This clonotype is termed medium-sized (0.01 to 0.1%). The chain couples TRBV11-2 to TRBJ2-7; D gene uncertain. This CDR3 is built from 13 residues. V shed 1 base and J shed 6 bases, with 10 bases lying between them. The germline V gene has CDR1 SGHAT and CDR2 FQNNGV. Here the CDR3 DNA reads TGTGCCAGCAGCTTAGGTCTCTCTGGCGAGCAGTACTTC. This sequence encodes CASSLGLSGEQYF.

Judged by abundance, this clonotype is medium-sized. V is TRBV30 and J is TRBJ2-7, with D uncertain. The CDR3 has 11 amino acids. Germline-derived CDR1 and CDR2 are GTSNPN and SVGIG (reference sequence). V lost 2 bases to trimming and J lost 7 bases, with 9 bases between them. The CDR3 sequence is CAWSLGREQYF. For the CDR3, the DNA is TGTGCCTGGAGTCTTGGCCGGGAGCAGTACTTC. Using reference TRBV30 and TRBJ2-7 for the parts outside the CDR3, the full variable domain is SQTIHQWPATLVQPVGSPLSLECTVEGTSNPNLYWYRQAAGRGLQLLFYSVGIGQISSEVPQNLSASRPQDRQFILSSKKLLLSDSGFYLCAWSLGREQYFGPGTRLTVT.

This clonotype rates as medium-sized (0.01 to 0.1%). The chain carries TRBV5-6 and TRBJ1-2; D gene unclear. Germline V gene data show CDR1 as SGHDT and CDR2 as YYEEEE. The CDR3 runs to 15 residues. With 0 bases removed from V and 0 bases from J, the gap between germline ends came to 9 bases. CDR3 in DNA: TGTGCCAGCAGCTTGGGTATCGCAGCTAACTATGGCTACACCTTC. Residues: CASSLGIAANYGYTF.

At least ten counts were recorded for this clonotype. The genes are TRBV9 and TRBJ1-3; a weak D match, TRBD1 (5 bases). CDR3 length: 16 amino acids. Germline-derived CDR1 and CDR2 are SGDLS and YYNGEE. V was cut by 0 bases and J by 1 base, with 11 bases left in between. CDR3 sequence: CASSVEGTGSGNTIYF. For the CDR3, the DNA is TGTGCCAGCAGCGTAGAAGGGACGGGGTCTGGAAACACCATATATTTT.

This clonotype rates as medium-sized. This sequence joins TRBV5-1 and TRBJ1-1; D uncertain. The length of the CDR3 is 15 residues. Germline CDR1 is SGHRS and CDR2 is YFSETQ. V dropped 5 bases and J dropped 0 bases, with 14 bases sitting between them. This CDR3 reads CASRIEEKLNTEAFF. CDR3 nucleotide sequence: TGCGCCAGCAGGATCGAAGAGAAATTGAACACTGAAGCTTTCTTT. The complete variable domain, with remaining parts taken from reference TRBV5-1 and TRBJ1-1, reads KAGVTQTPRYLIKTRGQQVTLSCSPISGHRSVSWYQQTPGQGLQFLFEYFSETQRNKGNFPGRFSGRQFSNSRSEMNVSTLELGDSALYLCASRIEEKLNTEAFFGQGTRLTVV.

Ten or more counts support this clonotype. The chain has TRBV7-9 and TRBJ2-5; D is unresolved. The CDR3 is 14 residues long. Germline-derived CDR1 and CDR2 are SEHNR and FQNEAQ (reference sequence). V dropped 5 bases and J dropped 5 bases, with 15 bases sitting between them. CDR3 in amino acids: CASSLVLDVETQYF. As DNA, the CDR3 is TGTGCCAGCAGCCTCGTTCTGGACGTGGAGACCCAGTACTTC. The complete variable domain, with remaining parts taken from reference TRBV7-9 and TRBJ2-5, reads DTGVSQNPRHKITKRGQNVTFRCDPISEHNRLYWYRQTLGQGPEFLTYFQNEAQLEKSRLLSDRFSAERPKGSFSTLEIQRTEQGDSAMYLCASSLVLDVETQYFGPGTRLLVL.

In this sample, this clonotype is medium-sized (0.01 to 0.1%). The DNA of the CDR3 is TGTGCCAGCAGCTTTGCACCCGACACCTGGGGCACCTACGAGCAGTACTTC. Translated: CASSFAPDTWGTYEQYF. The chain employs TRBV11-2 and TRBJ2-7, with D maybe TRBD1 (5 bases). The germline CDR1 and CDR2 sequences are SGHAT and FQNNGV. This CDR3 is built from 17 residues. V was clipped by 3 bases and J by 2 bases, with 20 bases between them.

This clonotype was seen at least ten times. The V gene is TRBV9, the J gene TRBJ1-4; 8 nucleotides agree with TRBD1. V was pared by 8 bases and J by 0 bases, with 6 bases of the junction left unmatched. This CDR3 is built from 15 residues. Germline CDR1 and CDR2: SGDLS and YYNGEE. This CDR3 is CASSTGGTTNEKLFF. CDR3 nucleotides: TGTGCCAGTTCTACAGGGGGAACAACTAATGAAAAACTGTTTTTT.

This clonotype is termed medium-sized. The chain carries TRBV20-1 and TRBJ2-3; 13 bases are a match to TRBD2. From germline, CDR1 is DFQATT and CDR2 SNEGSKA (reference sequence). CDR3 length equals 16 residues. The V segment lost 7 bases and the J segment 4 bases; nucleotides outside the gene matches: 11. CDR3 region: CSVHLRGLAGADTQYF. DNA for the CDR3: TGCAGTGTTCACCTGAGAGGACTAGCGGGGGCAGATACGCAGTATTTT.

This clonotype is large within its sample. The V gene is TRBV29-1, the J gene TRBJ1-4; the D is unclear. The V gene lost 4 bases and the J gene lost 8 bases, with 20 bases spanning the gap. From germline, CDR1 is SQVTM and CDR2 ANQGSEA. The CDR3 is made up of 15 amino acids. DNA of the CDR3: TGCAGCGTTGCCCGAGGAGGCCGGGGAGAGGAAAAACTGTTTTTT. This encodes CSVARGGRGEEKLFF.

This chain links TRBV20-1 with TRBJ2-3, with 9 bases identical to TRBD2. V trimming: 6 bases; J trimming: 4 bases; junction bases outside the gene matches: 11. Germline CDR1 is DFQATT and CDR2 is SNEGSKA (reference sequence). This CDR3 has 15 residues. The CDR3 DNA reads TGCAGTGCCGGGCGGGGGGGCTTAACATCAGATACGCAGTATTTT. This translates into CSAGRGGLTSDTQYF.

This clonotype came up many times. The chain uses TRBV7-3 and TRBJ2-3, with 8 nucleotides matching TRBD1. The CDR3 has 15 residues. V was clipped by 4 bases and J by 6 bases; unmatched bases: 9. Looked up from germline, CDR1 is SGHTA and CDR2 is FQGTGA. The CDR3: CASSYSGQGFDTQYF. The DNA for the CDR3 is TGTGCCAGCAGCTACTCTGGACAGGGATTCGATACGCAGTATTTT. Full variable domain (outside the CDR3, taken from reference TRBV7-3 and TRBJ2-3): GAGVSQTPSNKVTEKGKYVELRCDPISGHTALYWYRQSLGQGPEFLIYFQGTGAADDSGLPNDRFFAVRPEGSVSTLKIQRTERGDSAVYLCASSYSGQGFDTQYFGPGTRLTVL.